This T cell receptor (beta chain) is drawn from a study of cytomegalovirus exposure and HLA in healthy donors. Vbeta (60) and Jbeta (13) primers were used in the PCR. Only in-frame clones appear in the TCRdb table, and some are missing; sequencing was by immunoSEQ multiplex PCR. The table includes fewer than 200,000 clones, about 85% detected once. Trimming pared 4 bases from V and 6 bases from J, leaving 13 bases between. Germline V lookup: CDR1 MNHEY, CDR2 SMNVEV (reference sequence). CDR3 size: 14 residues. The J gene is TRBJ1-5, the V gene TRBV27; a possible D gene is TRBD1 (5 bases). Sample: PBMCs. The receptor's source is a man aged 18 to 35 in good health and CMV-seropositive. CDR3 sequence (DNA): TGTGCCAGCAGTTCGACAGAGTCTCTTCAGCCCCAGCATTTT. Translating it yields CASSSTESLQPQHF.